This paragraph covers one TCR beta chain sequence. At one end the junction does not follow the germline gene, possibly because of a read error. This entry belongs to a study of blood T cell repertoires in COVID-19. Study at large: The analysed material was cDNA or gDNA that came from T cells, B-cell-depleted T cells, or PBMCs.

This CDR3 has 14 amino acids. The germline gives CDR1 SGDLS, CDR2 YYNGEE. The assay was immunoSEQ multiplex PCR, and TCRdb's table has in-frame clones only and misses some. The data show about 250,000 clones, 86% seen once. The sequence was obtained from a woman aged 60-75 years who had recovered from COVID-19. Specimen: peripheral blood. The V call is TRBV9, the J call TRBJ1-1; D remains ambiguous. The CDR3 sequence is CASNVVRGGTEAFF. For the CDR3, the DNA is TGTGCCAGCAACGTAGTTCGCGGAGGCACTGAAGCTTTCTTT.